Listed here is a single TCR beta chain. The data were obtained in a study of blood T cell repertoires in COVID-19. Study-level information: COVID-19 samples, acute and convalescent, were from the United States, Italy and Spain. PBMCs, B-cell-depleted T cells, or T cells were the source of the cDNA or gDNA that made up the material.

CDR1 is MRHNA and CDR2 is SNTAGT in the germline V gene. V lost 6 bases, J lost 5 bases, and 12 bases stayed unmatched. This CDR3 has 15 amino acids. In the original analysis: The authors estimated nucleated cell counts from reference gene primer amplification. TCRdb's table, derived via immunoSEQ multiplex PCR, lists solely in-frame clones and lacks some. That table supplies the V and J calls and clone size; D and trimming were determined from the DNA. This table holds under 50,000 clones, 65% to 85% found once. The chain links TRBV6-4 to TRBJ2-7; TRBD2 aligns across 8 bases. The receptor comes from a human donor with active or convalescent COVID-19. The donor label of this sample is uncertain. What was sequenced was peripheral blood. The CDR3, as DNA: TGTGCCAGCAGAGCGGGGGACGGCCCTTACGACGAGCAGTACTTC. The encoded protein is CASRAGDGPYDEQYF.